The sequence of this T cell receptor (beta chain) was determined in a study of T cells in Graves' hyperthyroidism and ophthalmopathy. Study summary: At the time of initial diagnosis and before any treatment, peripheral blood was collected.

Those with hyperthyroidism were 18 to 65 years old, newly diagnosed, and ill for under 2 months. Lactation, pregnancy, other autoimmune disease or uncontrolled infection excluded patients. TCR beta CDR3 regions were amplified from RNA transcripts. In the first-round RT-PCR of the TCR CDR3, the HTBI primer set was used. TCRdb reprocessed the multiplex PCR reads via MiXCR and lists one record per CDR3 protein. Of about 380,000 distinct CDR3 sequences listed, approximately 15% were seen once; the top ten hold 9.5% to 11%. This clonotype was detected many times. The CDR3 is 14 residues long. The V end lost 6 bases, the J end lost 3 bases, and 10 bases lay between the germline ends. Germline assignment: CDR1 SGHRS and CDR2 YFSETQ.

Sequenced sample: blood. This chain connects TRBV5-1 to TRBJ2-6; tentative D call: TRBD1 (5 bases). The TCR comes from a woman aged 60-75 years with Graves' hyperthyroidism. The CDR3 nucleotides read TGCGCCAGCAATGAAGGGGTTGGGGCCAACGTCCTGACTTTC. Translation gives CASNEGVGANVLTF.